A single sample gave rise to the 17 T cell receptor beta chains below, sequenced in a study of cytomegalovirus exposure and HLA in healthy donors (dated by TCRdb to 2016 to 2017). To prepare the library, the immunoSEQ multiplex PCR assay was applied. For the multiplex PCR, a mixture combining 60 forward primers for TCR Vbeta segments and 13 reverse primers for TCR Jbeta segments was used. TCRdb took this table from immuneACCESS and kept in-frame rearrangements with V and J called. Such tables lack part of the clones; where checked against another copy, unresolved V genes explain under half of the gap, and the rest is unexplained. This sample is represented by about 87,000 clones; roughly 73% of them were singletons. Roughly 3.8% of the sample is in the top ten clones. The sequenced material came from PBMCs. These receptors came from a woman aged 40 to 50 in good health and CMV-seronegative.

The chain links TRBV7-2 to TRBJ2-1; 9 nucleotides align to TRBD1. The CDR3 has 15 amino acids. J was trimmed by 9 bases and V by 5 bases; bases with no gene match: 11. CDR1 and CDR2 from the germline V gene are SGHTA and FQGNSA. CDR3 in DNA: TGTGCCAGCAGCCAACGTGCCGGGACAGGGATTGAGCAGTTCTTC. Translation gives CASSQRAGTGIEQFF. Combining the CDR3 with reference TRBV7-2 and TRBJ2-1 gives the whole variable domain GAGVSQSPSNKVTEKGKDVELRCDPISGHTALYWYRQSLGQGLEFLIYFQGNSAPDKSGLPSDRFSAERTGGSVSTLTIQRTQQEDSAVYLCASSQRAGTGIEQFFGPGTRLTVL.

The rearrangement links TRBV30 to TRBJ2-3, with 7 bases aligning to TRBD1. The germline V gene has CDR1 GTSNPN and CDR2 SVGIG (reference sequence). V gave up 5 bases and J gave up 1 base; unmatched junction bases: 9. This CDR3 is 15 amino acids long. CDR3 nucleotide sequence: TGTGCCTGGGGCACAGGGGCCTCACGCACAGATACGCAGTATTTT. Protein sequence: CAWGTGASRTDTQYF.

This sequence joins TRBV6-6 and TRBJ1-5; no clear D. V was shortened by 7 bases and J by 2 bases, with 15 bases between the two germline ends. Germline V gene lookup returns CDR1 MNHNY and CDR2 SVGAGI (reference sequence). This CDR3 has 15 residues. The CDR3 DNA reads as TGTGCCAGCAAAAGAGGGCAGGACCGCAATCAGCCCCAGCATTTT. It yields the protein CASKRGQDRNQPQHF.

V gene TRBV29-1 combines with J gene TRBJ1-1; a possible D gene is TRBD1 (5 bases). The CDR3 extends over 13 amino acids. Trimming pared 6 bases from V and 0 bases from J, leaving 11 bases between. In germline, CDR1 is SQVTM, CDR2 ANQGSEA. CDR3 nucleotides: TGCAGCGTGAGCAGGGTTTTGAACACTGAAGCTTTCTTT. Protein product: CSVSRVLNTEAFF. Using reference TRBV29-1 and TRBJ1-1 for the parts outside the CDR3, the full variable domain is SAVISQKPSRDICQRGTSLTIQCQVDSQVTMMFWYRQQPGQSLTLIATANQGSEATYESGFVIDKFPISRPNLTFSTLTVSNMSPEDSSIYLCSVSRVLNTEAFFGQGTRLTVV.

This chain links TRBV5-4 with TRBJ1-2, with D unresolved. Trimming left V 6 bases short and J 0 bases short, with 15 bases between. Looked up from germline, CDR1 is SGHNT and CDR2 is YYREEE (reference sequence). The CDR3 spans 15 residues. The CDR3 loop is CASTPVASTNYGYTF. CDR3 nucleotides: TGTGCCAGCACCCCGGTTGCCTCAACTAACTATGGCTACACCTTC.

This clone showed up just a few times. CDR3 sequence: CASTLSTGGVNEQFF. CDR3 nucleotides: TGTGCCAGCACCCTTTCGACTGGCGGGGTCAATGAGCAGTTCTTC. This sequence joins TRBV9 and TRBJ2-1; D perhaps matches TRBD2 (6 bases). Germline V gene sequence: CDR1 SGDLS, CDR2 YYNGEE. The CDR3 is 15 amino acids. Between the trimmed V and J ends, which lost 6 bases and 6 bases, there was a span of 19 bases.

The chain has TRBV6-5 and TRBJ1-1; unclear D gene. Germline CDR1 and CDR2: MNHEY and SVGAGI. The V end was cut by 6 bases, the J end by 1 base, with 9 bases between. The CDR3 has 13 amino acids. The CDR3 spells CASSGGWNTEAFF. DNA for the CDR3: TGTGCCAGCAGCGGAGGGTGGAACACTGAAGCTTTCTTT.

The chain carries TRBV28 and TRBJ1-2, with 7 positions matching TRBD1. The germline CDR1 and CDR2 sequences are MDHEN and SYDVKM. Trimming cost V 3 bases and J 7 bases; bases outside gene matches: 5. The CDR3 has 13 amino acids. CDR3 region: CASSFLQGSGYTF. The CDR3 DNA follows: TGTGCCAGCAGTTTCCTACAGGGGAGTGGCTACACCTTC.

This rearrangement joins TRBV7-9 to TRBJ2-7; a possible D gene is TRBD2 (7 bases). Trimming stripped 0 bases from V and 6 bases from J, with 18 bases between. The CDR3 totals 16 residues. The germline V gene encodes CDR1 SEHNR and CDR2 FQNEAQ (reference sequence). CDR3 loop: CASSLARPSRGAEQYF. The CDR3 region has the DNA TGTGCCAGCAGCTTAGCGAGGCCGTCCCGGGGGGCCGAGCAGTACTTC. Full variable domain (rest looked up from reference TRBV7-9 and TRBJ2-7): DTGVSQNPRHKITKRGQNVTFRCDPISEHNRLYWYRQTLGQGPEFLTYFQNEAQLEKSRLLSDRFSAERPKGSFSTLEIQRTEQGDSAMYLCASSLARPSRGAEQYFGPGTRLTVT.

This chain links TRBV19 with TRBJ1-5; 8 positions match TRBD1. The CDR3 extends over 17 amino acids. Trimming removed 7 bases from V and 3 bases from J; junction bases left unmatched: 14. Germline V lookup: CDR1 LNHDA, CDR2 SQIVND (reference sequence). Here the CDR3 DNA reads TGTGCCAGTACCCTATCCACAGGGGGTTTCAACAATCAGCCCCAGCATTTT. This encodes CASTLSTGGFNNQPQHF.

CDR3 region: CASSLDGHNQPQHF. The CDR3 DNA follows: TGCGCCAGCAGCTTGGATGGCCACAATCAGCCCCAGCATTTT. The chain combines TRBV5-1 with TRBJ1-5, with no clear D. The germline gives CDR1 SGHRS, CDR2 YFSETQ. The CDR3 runs to 14 residues. The ends were cut back, 0 bases at V and 3 bases at J, with 7 bases in the middle.

The gene calls are TRBV29-1 and TRBJ1-1; D not resolved. Germline assignment: CDR1 SQVTM and CDR2 ANQGSEA. The CDR3 runs to 13 residues. The V gene lost 3 bases and the J gene lost 6 bases, with 14 bases spanning the gap. The CDR3 here is CSVDLGEEAEAFF. DNA of the CDR3: TGCAGCGTTGACCTCGGGGAGGAAGCTGAAGCTTTCTTT.

This clone showed up just a few times. This rearrangement joins TRBV19 to TRBJ1-4; D ambiguous. Trimming stripped 9 bases from V and 4 bases from J, with 15 bases between. This CDR3 has 14 amino acids. Germline-derived CDR1 and CDR2 are LNHDA and SQIVND (reference sequence). In nucleotides, the CDR3 is TGTGCCAGCAAACCCGGGTTACGTAATGAAAAACTGTTTTTT. This gives the protein CASKPGLRNEKLFF.

The chain uses TRBV18 and TRBJ2-3, with D possibly being TRBD1 (5 bases). The V and J ends lost 6 bases and 3 bases respectively, with 16 bases between them. The CDR3 has 15 amino acids. Germline V gene lookup returns CDR1 KGHSH and CDR2 LQKENI. CDR3 DNA: TGTGCCAGCTCGCAGCTCCGGACAACGACAGATACGCAGTATTTT. This gives the protein CASSQLRTTTDTQYF. Together with reference TRBV18 and TRBJ2-3, the CDR3 gives the full variable domain: NAGVMQNPRHLVRRRGQEARLRCSPMKGHSHVYWYRQLPEEGLKFMVYLQKENIIDESGMPKERFSAEFPKEGPSILRIQQVVRGDSAAYFCASSQLRTTTDTQYFGPGTRLTVL.

The chain links TRBV11-2 to TRBJ2-7, with a possible D match to TRBD1 (5 bases). Trimming left V 3 bases short and J 2 bases short, with 11 bases between. This CDR3 contains 14 residues. Looked up from germline, CDR1 is SGHAT and CDR2 is FQNNGV. The CDR3 is CASSFFQGAYEQYF. The DNA of the CDR3 is TGTGCCAGCAGCTTTTTTCAAGGGGCCTACGAGCAGTACTTC. Full variable domain (remainder filled in from reference TRBV11-2 and TRBJ2-7): EAGVAQSPRYKIIEKRQSVAFWCNPISGHATLYWYQQILGQGPKLLIQFQNNGVVDDSQLPKDRFSAERLKGVDSTLKIQPAKLEDSAVYLCASSFFQGAYEQYFGPGTRLTVT.

This clone has a handful of counts. This chain joins TRBV6-5 and TRBJ2-7; TRBD2 might be the D (5 bases). This CDR3 is 14 amino acids long. Germline V gene data show CDR1 as MNHEY and CDR2 as SVGAGI. V lost 2 bases and J 4 bases, leaving 12 bases between the germline ends. In nucleotides, the CDR3 is TGTGCCAGCAGTTACGCCCGGGATTATTACGAGCAGTACTTC. Its translation is CASSYARDYYEQYF.

In this sample, this clone turned up a few times. V gene TRBV30 combines with J gene TRBJ1-4; TRBD1 matches 8 bases. This CDR3 is 14 amino acids long. CDR1 and CDR2 from the germline V gene are GTSNPN and SVGIG (reference sequence). With 4 bases clipped from V and 6 bases from J, the junction kept 7 bases outside the gene matches. The CDR3 DNA is TGTGCCTGGAATCTCAGGGGGCGTGATGAAAAACTGTTTTTT. Protein product: CAWNLRGRDEKLFF.